The 29 T cell receptor beta chains in this list originate from one sample, sequenced in a study of blood T cell repertoires in COVID-19. TCRdb's copy holds only in-frame clones and misses some; the assay was immunoSEQ multiplex PCR. The data show 200,000 to 300,000 clones, approximately 86% seen once. Sequencing was performed on peripheral blood. All receptors derive from a woman in her fifties or sixties with COVID-19, enrolled during active disease.

Only one count was recorded for this clone. V usage is TRBV5-1 and J usage is TRBJ2-1; perhaps TRBD2 as D (6 bases). There are 16 residues in the CDR3. Trimming stripped 1 base from V and 0 bases from J, with 11 bases between. CDR1 is SGHRS and CDR2 is YFSETQ in the germline V gene. The DNA for the CDR3 is TGCGCCAGCAGCTTGACGGCGGGAAGCTCCTACAATGAGCAGTTCTTC. Encoded protein: CASSLTAGSSYNEQFF.

The V call is TRBV28, the J call TRBJ1-6, with 9 bases matching TRBD1. V lost 6 bases, J lost 7 bases, and 25 bases stayed unmatched. Germline CDR1 MDHEN, CDR2 SYDVKM. CDR3 length: 21 amino acids. CDR3 sequence: CASRTSPGTGKFSPQNSPLHF. CDR3 bases: TGTGCCAGCAGGACCTCGCCCGGGACAGGGAAGTTCTCCCCCCAAAATTCACCCCTCCACTTT.

The chain has TRBV6-5 and TRBJ2-1, with 11 bases that match TRBD1. This CDR3 is 16 amino acids long. V was pared by 2 bases and J by 7 bases, with 7 bases of the junction left unmatched. Germline V gene sequence: CDR1 MNHEY, CDR2 SVGAGI. CDR3 in amino acids: CASSYTTGTGGNEQFF. The CDR3 nucleotides read TGTGCCAGCAGTTACACAACCGGGACAGGGGGGAATGAGCAGTTCTTC.

The chain is built from TRBV14 and TRBJ1-4; D is uncertain. With 0 bases removed from V and 14 bases from J, the gap between germline ends came to 28 bases. The CDR3 length is 18 residues. Germline CDR1 reads SGHDN; CDR2 reads FVKESK. The CDR3, as DNA: TGTGCCAGCAGCCAAGAGATCCGTCGAGGTAGCGTCCATGATGGGCTGTTTTTT. This encodes CASSQEIRRGSVHDGLFF.

The chain couples TRBV6-5 to TRBJ1-2; 8 positions agree with TRBD1. Germline trimming cut 7 bases from V and 8 bases from J; bases unmatched to any gene: 9. Germline CDR1 MNHEY, CDR2 SVGAGI. This CDR3 is built from 13 residues. The CDR3 DNA follows: TGTGCCAGCAATAGGGACAGGTCGGGCGGCTACACCTTC. It is translated as CASNRDRSGGYTF.

The chain links TRBV28 to TRBJ1-5; no clear D gene. V gave up 2 bases and J gave up 7 bases, with 9 bases separating them. Germline V lookup: CDR1 MDHEN, CDR2 SYDVKM. CDR3 length: 13 residues. CDR3: CASSLEAEQPQHF. DNA for the CDR3: TGTGCCAGCAGTTTAGAGGCAGAGCAGCCCCAGCATTTT.

This sequence joins TRBV7-8 and TRBJ1-2; D uncertain. V lost 2 bases to trimming and J lost 2 bases, with 9 bases between them. Germline V gene sequence: CDR1 SGHVS, CDR2 FQNEAQ. The CDR3 is 14 residues long. CDR3 region: CASSLSAGNYGYTF. The CDR3 bases are TGTGCCAGCAGCTTAAGCGCGGGGAACTATGGCTACACCTTC.

This clone was picked up one time. The chain links TRBV19 to TRBJ2-1, with D perhaps matching TRBD1 (5 bases). Germline V gene sequence: CDR1 LNHDA, CDR2 SQIVND (reference sequence). Trimming left V 2 bases short and J 5 bases short, with 10 bases between. The CDR3 covers 14 residues. CDR3 in amino acids: CASSIRGLDNEQFF. The CDR3 nucleotides read TGTGCCAGTAGTATAAGGGGCTTAGACAATGAGCAGTTCTTC.

The V call is TRBV2, the J call TRBJ2-1, with a tentative D call TRBD2 (5 bases). This CDR3 comprises 12 residues. Germline CDR1 is SNHLY and CDR2 is FYNNEI. Trimming removed 6 bases from V and 12 bases from J, with 15 bases in between. The CDR3 coding sequence is TGTGCCAGCAGAGCCGGGGTCCACCGGCAGTTCTTC. It is translated as CASRAGVHRQFF.

The genes are TRBV5-1 and TRBJ2-1, with 13 bases that match TRBD2. CDR1 is SGHRS and CDR2 is YFSETQ in the germline V gene. CDR3 size: 15 residues. V dropped 4 bases and J dropped 9; count of bases not matched to a gene: 7. The CDR3 region is CASSRGLAGVFEQFF. The CDR3 nucleotides read TGCGCCAGCAGCAGAGGACTAGCGGGAGTTTTTGAGCAGTTCTTC.

This clone was observed a handful of times. The J gene is TRBJ2-1, the V gene TRBV9; TRBD2 might be the D (7 bases). Deletions cut 0 bases from V and 8 bases from J, with 15 bases between. The CDR3 is 15 residues long. The germline V gene has CDR1 SGDLS and CDR2 YYNGEE. The CDR3 loop is CASSVVPRGGDEQFF. The CDR3 DNA follows: TGTGCCAGCAGCGTAGTCCCTAGAGGGGGGGATGAGCAGTTCTTC.

CDR3 amino acids: CASSDVGGVGGNTIYF. Here the CDR3 DNA reads TGTGCCAGCAGTGATGTGGGGGGAGTTGGTGGAAACACCATATATTTT. The chain couples TRBV2 to TRBJ1-3; maybe TRBD1 (5 bases). This CDR3 has 16 residues. V lost 3 bases and J 3 bases, leaving 15 bases between the germline ends. Germline CDR1 reads SNHLY; CDR2 reads FYNNEI.

The chain uses TRBV7-8 and TRBJ2-1, with TRBD2 matching over 9 bases. V was clipped by 1 base and J by 8 bases; unmatched bases: 12. Germline loops: CDR1 SGHVS, CDR2 FQNEAQ. The length of the CDR3 is 17 residues. The CDR3 nucleotides read TGTGCCAGCAGCTTAGATTTCATCCGCGGGAGGGTGCATGAGCAGTTCTTC. It codes for CASSLDFIRGRVHEQFF.

J is TRBJ2-7 and V is TRBV6-4, with TRBD2 matching over 10 bases. CDR3 size: 16 residues. Germline V gives CDR1 MRHNA, CDR2 SNTAGT. The trim removed 2 bases at V and 5 bases at J, leaving 9 bases unmatched. CDR3 residues: CASSDTEAGGPHEQYF. The CDR3 region has the DNA TGTGCCAGCAGTGACACAGAAGCGGGAGGGCCCCACGAGCAGTACTTC.

This chain connects TRBV6-1 to TRBJ1-5; D is undetermined. The CDR3 extends over 15 amino acids. V lost 2 bases and J lost 5, with 13 bases in between. Per germline, CDR1 MNHNS and CDR2 SASEGT. CDR3 region: CASSETHRTHQPQHF. The CDR3 DNA follows: TGTGCCAGCAGTGAAACCCACAGAACCCATCAGCCCCAGCATTTT.

The chain combines TRBV7-6 with TRBJ2-2, with 10 bases identical to TRBD2. Germline CDR1 is SGHVS and CDR2 is FNYEAQ. With V trimmed by 5 bases and J by 8 bases, 17 bases remained unmatched. The CDR3 covers 18 residues. In nucleotides, the CDR3 is TGTGCCAGCAGCCCAAAAGTAAACGCCGGGACTAGCGTGGGGGAGCTGTTTTTT. Protein product: CASSPKVNAGTSVGELFF.

The chain combines TRBV6-5 with TRBJ2-7; TRBD1 is a possible D gene (5 bases). The V and J ends lost 3 bases and 0 bases respectively, with 12 bases between them. The CDR3 has 15 residues. CDR1 and CDR2 from the germline V gene are MNHEY and SVGAGI. CDR3 nucleotides: TGTGCCAGCAGTTATTCACAGGCACACTCCTACGAGCAGTACTTC. Protein sequence: CASSYSQAHSYEQYF.

The rearrangement joins TRBV5-1 to TRBJ1-1; tentative D call: TRBD1 (6 bases). Per germline, CDR1 SGHRS and CDR2 YFSETQ. V dropped 0 bases and J dropped 6 bases, with 12 bases sitting between them. The CDR3 is 14 amino acids. DNA of the CDR3: TGCGCCAGCAGCTTGGTGGCAGGGGATCCTGAAGCTTTCTTT. It specifies CASSLVAGDPEAFF.

The chain uses TRBV18 and TRBJ2-7; TRBD1 might be the D (5 bases). The CDR3 runs to 15 residues. The V end lost 2 bases, the J end lost 3 bases, and 14 bases lay between the germline ends. Germline V gene sequence: CDR1 KGHSH, CDR2 LQKENI. In nucleotides, the CDR3 is TGTGCCAGCTCACCATCCCTCGACAGACTCTACGAGCAGTACTTC. This translates into CASSPSLDRLYEQYF. Variable domain in full (rest from reference TRBV18 and TRBJ2-7): NAGVMQNPRHLVRRRGQEARLRCSPMKGHSHVYWYRQLPEEGLKFMVYLQKENIIDESGMPKERFSAEFPKEGPSILRIQQVVRGDSAAYFCASSPSLDRLYEQYFGPGTRLTVT.

Here the CDR3 reads CASSRGKDGYTF. The CDR3 DNA reads as TGTGCCAGCAGCCGCGGGAAGGATGGCTACACCTTC. The V gene is TRBV5-4, the J gene TRBJ1-2, with D uncertain. The CDR3 totals 12 residues. The V and J ends lost 4 bases and 6 bases respectively, with 10 bases between them. Looked up from germline, CDR1 is SGHNT and CDR2 is YYREEE (reference sequence).

DNA of the CDR3: TGCGCCAGCAGCCAAGGAAACAGGGGTAGCACAGATACGCAGTATTTT. Translation gives CASSQGNRGSTDTQYF. This chain uses TRBV4-3 with TRBJ2-3; 7 bases map to TRBD1. CDR3 length: 16 amino acids. The trim removed 1 base at V and 0 bases at J, leaving 4 bases unmatched. CDR1 and CDR2 (germline): LGHNA, YSLEER.

This chain connects TRBV6-5 to TRBJ1-3; D may be TRBD1 (5 bases). The germline V gene has CDR1 MNHEY and CDR2 SVGAGI. Trimming cost V 6 bases and J 0 bases, with 12 bases left between them. This CDR3 is 15 amino acids long. The CDR3 sequence: CASSLGGASGNTIYF. CDR3 nucleotides: TGTGCCAGCAGCCTCGGAGGGGCCTCTGGAAACACCATATATTTT.

The chain has TRBV4-1 and TRBJ1-4, with unresolved D. V lost 3 bases and J lost 7, with 30 bases in between. Per the germline V gene, CDR1 is MGHRA and CDR2 is YSYEKL. The length of the CDR3 is 20 residues. CDR3: CASSHTVRLRRVTNGEKLFF. CDR3 nucleotides: TGCGCCAGCAGCCACACGGTCCGTCTTAGGAGGGTGACTAATGGTGAAAAACTGTTTTTT.

The chain uses TRBV5-1 and TRBJ2-7, with 12 bases that match TRBD2. V was clipped by 4 bases and J by 2 bases; unmatched bases: 4. CDR3 length: 15 residues. Per germline, CDR1 SGHRS and CDR2 YFSETQ. CDR3 loop: CASSPLAGGPYEQYF. In DNA, the CDR3 is TGCGCCAGCAGCCCCCTAGCGGGAGGGCCCTACGAGCAGTACTTC. Full variable domain (outside the CDR3, taken from reference TRBV5-1 and TRBJ2-7): KAGVTQTPRYLIKTRGQQVTLSCSPISGHRSVSWYQQTPGQGLQFLFEYFSETQRNKGNFPGRFSGRQFSNSRSEMNVSTLELGDSALYLCASSPLAGGPYEQYFGPGTRLTVT.

The chain joins TRBV19 to TRBJ2-3; 11 bases map to TRBD2. This CDR3 is 21 amino acids long. The V gene end was trimmed by 0 bases and the J gene end by 6 bases; junction bases not matched to a gene: 20. The germline V gene has CDR1 LNHDA and CDR2 SQIVND (reference sequence). In nucleotides, the CDR3 is TGTGCCAGTAGTATAGATCCTGCCGAACGTAGCGGGAGGGCCGTATGGGATACGCAGTATTTT. Protein sequence: CASSIDPAERSGRAVWDTQYF.

CDR3 in amino acids: CASSSNPGHEQFF. Written as DNA, the CDR3 is TGCGCCAGCAGCTCGAACCCGGGTCATGAGCAGTTCTTC. The V call is TRBV5-1, the J call TRBJ2-1; D remains unclear. Trimming stripped 3 bases from V and 8 bases from J, with 12 bases between. Germline V gene lookup returns CDR1 SGHRS and CDR2 YFSETQ. The CDR3 is 13 amino acids.

The genes are TRBV3-1 (or the pseudogene TRBV3-2) and TRBJ2-5; TRBD2 agrees at 9 bases. The germline V gene has CDR1 LGHDT and CDR2 YNNKEL (reference sequence). The CDR3 consists of 16 residues. The J segment lost 4 bases and the V segment lost 4 bases, leaving 10 bases of the junction unmatched. The DNA of the CDR3 is TGTGCCAGCAGCCCCCTGCAAGCGGGAGGCGGAGAGACCCAGTACTTC. It encodes CASSPLQAGGGETQYF.

This sequence joins TRBV19 and TRBJ1-3; TRBD1 aligns across 9 bases. This CDR3 spans 20 amino acids. Germline CDR1 and CDR2: LNHDA and SQIVND (reference sequence). Trimming at V came to 7 bases and at J to 7 bases, leaving 26 bases not matched to a gene. DNA for the CDR3: TGTGCCAGTACCAACCGCACCGGGACAGGGCGCTTTGGCTTGGGGAACACCATATATTTT. Translated: CASTNRTGTGRFGLGNTIYF.

The chain carries TRBV9 and TRBJ2-1, with 8 bases that match TRBD2. From germline, CDR1 is SGDLS and CDR2 YYNGEE. This CDR3 is 13 amino acids long. V shed 0 bases, J shed 15 bases, and the junction held 8 bases outside the gene matches. The CDR3 DNA reads as TGTGCCAGCAGCGTAGACGTCCGGGAGGGCCCGTTCTTC. It translates to CASSVDVREGPFF.